This TCR beta chain was obtained from a study of radiotherapy plus CTLA-4 blockade in lung cancer. The germline gives CDR1 MDHEN, CDR2 SYDVKM. The CDR3 is made up of 16 amino acids. Trimming took off 6 bases at V and 1 base at J, with 18 bases between the two ends. Method: immunoSEQ multiplex PCR; TCRdb's copy keeps in-frame clones and lacks some. The data contain over 95,000 clones, under 85% of them seen just once; the ten biggest clones take up approximately 3%. The chain recombines TRBV28 with TRBJ1-1, with a weak D call TRBD1 (5 bases). This clonotype was obtained from a human donor with non-small cell lung cancer who had a partial response to radiotherapy plus ipilimumab. Some clones in this sample may be carry-over from other donors' samples. This material consisted of peripheral blood, taken from a patient treated with radiotherapy plus ipilimumab. The CDR3 is CASSLVAGRSNTEAFF. The CDR3 DNA reads as TGTGCCAGCAGCCTAGTCGCGGGGCGATCGAACACTGAAGCTTTCTTT.